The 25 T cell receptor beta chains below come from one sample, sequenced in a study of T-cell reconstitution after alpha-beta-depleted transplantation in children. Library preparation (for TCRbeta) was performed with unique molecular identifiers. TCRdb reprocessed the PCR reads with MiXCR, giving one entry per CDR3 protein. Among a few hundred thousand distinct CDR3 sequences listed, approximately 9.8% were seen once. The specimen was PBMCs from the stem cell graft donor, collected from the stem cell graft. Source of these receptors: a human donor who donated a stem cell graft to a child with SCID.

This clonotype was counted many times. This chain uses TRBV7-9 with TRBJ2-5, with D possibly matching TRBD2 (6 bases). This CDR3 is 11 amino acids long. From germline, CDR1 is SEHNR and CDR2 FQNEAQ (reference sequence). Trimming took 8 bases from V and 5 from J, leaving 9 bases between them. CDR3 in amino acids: CASARGETQYF. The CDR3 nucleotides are TGTGCCAGCGCTCGGGGGGAGACCCAGTACTTC.

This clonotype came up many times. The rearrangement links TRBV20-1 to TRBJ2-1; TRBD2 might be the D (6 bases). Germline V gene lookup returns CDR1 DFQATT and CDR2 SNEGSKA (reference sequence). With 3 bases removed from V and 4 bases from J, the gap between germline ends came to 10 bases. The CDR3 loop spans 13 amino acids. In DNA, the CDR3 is TGCAGTGCTAGCCTGGCGGGGTACAATGAGCAGTTCTTC. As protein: CSASLAGYNEQFF.

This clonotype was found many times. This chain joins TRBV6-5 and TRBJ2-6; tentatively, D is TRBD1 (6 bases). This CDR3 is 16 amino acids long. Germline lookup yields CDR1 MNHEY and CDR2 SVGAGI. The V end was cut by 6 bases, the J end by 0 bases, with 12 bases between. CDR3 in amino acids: CASSHRGGSGANVLTF. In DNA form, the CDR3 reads TGTGCCAGCAGCCACCGAGGGGGCTCTGGGGCCAACGTCCTGACTTTC.

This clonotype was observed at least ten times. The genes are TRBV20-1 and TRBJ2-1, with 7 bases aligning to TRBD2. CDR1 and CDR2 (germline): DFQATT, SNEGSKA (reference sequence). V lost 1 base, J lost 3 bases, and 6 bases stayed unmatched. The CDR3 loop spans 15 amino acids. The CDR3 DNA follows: TGCAGTGCTAGAGGAAAGGGACTAAACTACAATGAGCAGTTCTTC. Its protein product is CSARGKGLNYNEQFF.

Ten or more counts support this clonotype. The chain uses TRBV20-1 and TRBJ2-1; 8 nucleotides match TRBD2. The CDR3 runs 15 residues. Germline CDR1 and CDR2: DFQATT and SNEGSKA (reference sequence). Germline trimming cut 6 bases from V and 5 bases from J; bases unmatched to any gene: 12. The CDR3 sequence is CSAPLQAGANNEQFF. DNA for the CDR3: TGCAGTGCCCCCCTCCAAGCGGGGGCGAACAATGAGCAGTTCTTC.

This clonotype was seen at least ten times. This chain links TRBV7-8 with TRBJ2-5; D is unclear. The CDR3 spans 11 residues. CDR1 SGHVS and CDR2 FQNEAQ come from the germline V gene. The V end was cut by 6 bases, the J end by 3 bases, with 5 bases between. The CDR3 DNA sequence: TGTGCCAGCAGACAAAAAGAGACCCAGTACTTC. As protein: CASRQKETQYF.

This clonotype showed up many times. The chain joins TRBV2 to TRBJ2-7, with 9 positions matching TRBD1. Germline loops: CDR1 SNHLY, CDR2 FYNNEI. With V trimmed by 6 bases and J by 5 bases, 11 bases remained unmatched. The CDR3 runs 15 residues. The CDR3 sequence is CASSDRGLGMDEQYF. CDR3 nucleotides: TGTGCCAGCAGCGACAGGGGGTTGGGTATGGACGAGCAGTACTTC.

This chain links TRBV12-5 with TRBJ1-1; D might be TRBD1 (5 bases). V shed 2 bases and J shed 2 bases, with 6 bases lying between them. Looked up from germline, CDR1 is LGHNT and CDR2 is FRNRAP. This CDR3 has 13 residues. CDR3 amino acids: CASGLRDNTEAFF. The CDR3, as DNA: TGTGCTAGTGGTTTGCGGGACAACACTGAAGCTTTCTTT.

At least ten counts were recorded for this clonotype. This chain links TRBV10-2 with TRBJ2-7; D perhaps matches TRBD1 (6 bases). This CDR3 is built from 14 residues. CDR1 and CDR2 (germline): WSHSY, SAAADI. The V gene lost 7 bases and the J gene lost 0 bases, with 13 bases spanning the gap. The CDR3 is CASKDSLSSYEQYF. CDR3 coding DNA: TGCGCCAGCAAGGACAGTCTAAGCTCCTACGAGCAGTACTTC.

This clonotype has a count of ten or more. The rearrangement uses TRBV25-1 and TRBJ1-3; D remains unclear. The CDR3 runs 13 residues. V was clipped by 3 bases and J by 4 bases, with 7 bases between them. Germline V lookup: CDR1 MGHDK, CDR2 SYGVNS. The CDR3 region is CASSDPNGNTIYF. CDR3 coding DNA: TGTGCCAGCAGTGACCCGAACGGAAACACCATATATTTT.

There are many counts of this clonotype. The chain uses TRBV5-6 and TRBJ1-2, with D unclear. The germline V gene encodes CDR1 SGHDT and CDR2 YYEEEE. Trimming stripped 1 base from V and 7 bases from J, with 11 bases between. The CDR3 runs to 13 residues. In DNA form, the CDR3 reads TGTGCCAGCAGCTTGATGCCGATCCGTGGCTACACCTTC. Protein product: CASSLMPIRGYTF.

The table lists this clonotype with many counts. CDR3 nucleotide sequence: TGCAGCGTCGGATACTCTAGCGGGGGCGAGCAGTACTTC. Translation gives CSVGYSSGGEQYF. The V and J genes are TRBV29-1 and TRBJ2-7, with 10 nucleotides matching TRBD2. The CDR3 consists of 13 residues. J lost 6 bases, V lost 6 bases, and 8 bases had no gene match. The germline gives CDR1 SQVTM, CDR2 ANQGSEA.

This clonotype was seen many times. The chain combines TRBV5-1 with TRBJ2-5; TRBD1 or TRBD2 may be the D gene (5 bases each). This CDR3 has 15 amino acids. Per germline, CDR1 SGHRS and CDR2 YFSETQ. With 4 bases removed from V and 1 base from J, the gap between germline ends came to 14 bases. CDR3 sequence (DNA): TGCGCCAGCAGCGTGACAGCGAGCGGCCAAGAGACCCAGTACTTC. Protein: CASSVTASGQETQYF.

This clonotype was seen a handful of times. CDR3 region: CASSFALNSPLHF. CDR3 DNA: TGTGCCAGCAGTTTCGCGTTAAATTCACCCCTCCACTTT. V and J are TRBV12-3 or TRBV12-4 and TRBJ1-6; D uncertain. With 3 bases removed from V and 7 bases from J, the gap between germline ends came to 7 bases. This CDR3 has 13 residues.

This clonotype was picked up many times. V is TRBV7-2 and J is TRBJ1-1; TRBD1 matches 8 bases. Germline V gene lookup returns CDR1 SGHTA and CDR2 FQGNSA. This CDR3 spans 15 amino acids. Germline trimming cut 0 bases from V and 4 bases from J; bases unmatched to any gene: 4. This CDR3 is CASSLARTGRTEAFF. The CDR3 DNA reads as TGTGCCAGCAGCTTAGCCAGGACAGGGCGCACTGAAGCTTTCTTT.

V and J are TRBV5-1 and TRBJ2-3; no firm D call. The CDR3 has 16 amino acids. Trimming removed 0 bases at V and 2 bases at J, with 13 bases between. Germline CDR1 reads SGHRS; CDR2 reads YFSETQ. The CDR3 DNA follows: TGCGCCAGCAGCTTGGCGGGCAGTACTACCACAGATACGCAGTATTTT. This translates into CASSLAGSTTTDTQYF.

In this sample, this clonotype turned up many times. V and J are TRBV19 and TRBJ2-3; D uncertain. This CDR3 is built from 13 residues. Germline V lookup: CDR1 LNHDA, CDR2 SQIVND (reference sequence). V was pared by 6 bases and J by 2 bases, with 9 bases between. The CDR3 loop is CASREIPTDTQYF. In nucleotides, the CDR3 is TGTGCCAGTAGGGAGATTCCCACAGATACGCAGTATTTT.

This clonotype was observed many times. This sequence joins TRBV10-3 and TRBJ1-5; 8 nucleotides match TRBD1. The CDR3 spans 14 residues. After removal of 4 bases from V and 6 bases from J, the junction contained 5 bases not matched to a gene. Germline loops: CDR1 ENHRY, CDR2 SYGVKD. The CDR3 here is CAISGQGLGQPQHF. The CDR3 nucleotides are TGTGCCATCAGTGGACAGGGGCTGGGTCAGCCCCAGCATTTT.

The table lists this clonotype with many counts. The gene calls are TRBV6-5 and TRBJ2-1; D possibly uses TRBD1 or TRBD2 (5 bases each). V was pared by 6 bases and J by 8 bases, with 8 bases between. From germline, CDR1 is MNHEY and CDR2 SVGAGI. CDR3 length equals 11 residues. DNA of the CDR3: TGTGCCAGCAGGAGAGGGGATGAGCAGTTCTTC. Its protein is CASRRGDEQFF.

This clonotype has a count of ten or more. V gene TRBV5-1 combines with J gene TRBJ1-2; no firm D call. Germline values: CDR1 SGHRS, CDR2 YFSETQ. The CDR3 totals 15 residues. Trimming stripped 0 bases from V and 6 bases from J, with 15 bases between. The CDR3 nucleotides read TGCGCCAGCAGCTTGGAAGAGGGTGGGGTAAATGGCTACACCTTC. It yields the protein CASSLEEGGVNGYTF.

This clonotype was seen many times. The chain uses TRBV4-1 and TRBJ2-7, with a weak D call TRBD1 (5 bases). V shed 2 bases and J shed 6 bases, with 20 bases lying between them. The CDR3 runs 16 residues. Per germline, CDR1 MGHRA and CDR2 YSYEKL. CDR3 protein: CASSQLTAGYSGEQYF. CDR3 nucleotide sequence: TGCGCCAGCAGCCAACTGACGGCAGGGTATTCGGGCGAGCAGTACTTC.

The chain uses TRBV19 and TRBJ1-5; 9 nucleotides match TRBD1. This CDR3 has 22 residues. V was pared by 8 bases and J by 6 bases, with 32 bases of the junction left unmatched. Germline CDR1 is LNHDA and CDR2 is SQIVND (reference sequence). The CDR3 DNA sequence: TGTGCCAGTGGAACAGGAGAAGCTGTAACATTGTGGGGACAGGGAAACCGTCAGCCCCAGCATTTT. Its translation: CASGTGEAVTLWGQGNRQPQHF. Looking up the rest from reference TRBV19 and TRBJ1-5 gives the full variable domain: DGGITQSPKYLFRKEGQNVTLSCEQNLNHDAMYWYRQDPGQGLRLIYYSQIVNDFQKGDIAEGYSVSREKKESFPLTVTSAQKNPTAFYLCASGTGEAVTLWGQGNRQPQHFGDGTRLSIL.

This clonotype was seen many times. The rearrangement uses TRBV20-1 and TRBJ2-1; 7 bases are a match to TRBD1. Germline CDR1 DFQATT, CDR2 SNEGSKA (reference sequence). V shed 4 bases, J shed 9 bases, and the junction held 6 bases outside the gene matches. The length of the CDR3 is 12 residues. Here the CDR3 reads CSANQGVGEQFF. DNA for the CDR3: TGCAGTGCTAACCAGGGGGTCGGTGAGCAGTTCTTC.

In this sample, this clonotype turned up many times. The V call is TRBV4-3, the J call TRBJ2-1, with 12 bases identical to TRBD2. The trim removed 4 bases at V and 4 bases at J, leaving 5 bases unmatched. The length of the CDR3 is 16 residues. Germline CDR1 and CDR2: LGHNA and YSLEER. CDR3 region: CASSPFGLAGYNEQFF. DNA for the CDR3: TGCGCCAGCAGCCCATTCGGACTAGCGGGGTACAATGAGCAGTTCTTC.

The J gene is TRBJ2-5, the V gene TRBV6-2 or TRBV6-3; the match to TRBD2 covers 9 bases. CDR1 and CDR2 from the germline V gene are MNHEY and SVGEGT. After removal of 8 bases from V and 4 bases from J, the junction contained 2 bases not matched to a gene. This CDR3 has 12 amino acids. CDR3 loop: CASLSGGETQYF. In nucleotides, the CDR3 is TGTGCCAGCCTTAGCGGGGGAGAGACCCAGTACTTC.